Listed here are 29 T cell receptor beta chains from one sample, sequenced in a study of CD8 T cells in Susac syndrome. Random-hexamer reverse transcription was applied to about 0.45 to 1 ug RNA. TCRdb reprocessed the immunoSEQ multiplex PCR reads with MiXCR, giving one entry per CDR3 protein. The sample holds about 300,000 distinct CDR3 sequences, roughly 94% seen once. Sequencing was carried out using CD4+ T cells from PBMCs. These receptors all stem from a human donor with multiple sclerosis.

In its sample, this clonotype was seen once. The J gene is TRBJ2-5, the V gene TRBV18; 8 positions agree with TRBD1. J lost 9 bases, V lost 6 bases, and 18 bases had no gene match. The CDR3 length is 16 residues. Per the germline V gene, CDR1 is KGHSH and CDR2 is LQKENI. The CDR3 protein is CASSLIPRGPEGAQYF. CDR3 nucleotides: TGTGCCAGCTCGCTCATCCCCAGGGGGCCCGAAGGGGCCCAGTACTTC.

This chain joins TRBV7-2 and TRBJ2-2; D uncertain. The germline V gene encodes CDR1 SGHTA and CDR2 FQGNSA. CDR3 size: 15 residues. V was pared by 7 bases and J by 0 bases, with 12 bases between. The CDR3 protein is CASITSPPNTGELFF. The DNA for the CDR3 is TGTGCCAGCATCACCTCTCCCCCGAACACCGGGGAGCTGTTTTTT.

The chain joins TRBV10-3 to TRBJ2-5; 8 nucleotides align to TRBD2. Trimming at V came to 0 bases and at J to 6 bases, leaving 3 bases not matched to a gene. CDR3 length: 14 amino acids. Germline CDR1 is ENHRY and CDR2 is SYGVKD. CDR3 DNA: TGTGCCATCAGTGAGTCCGGGAGGGCACAGACCCAGTACTTC. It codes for CAISESGRAQTQYF.

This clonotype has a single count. The CDR3 coding sequence is TGTGCCTGGAGTGTACTCGGACAGGCTCGGTACGAGCAGTACTTC. Translating gives CAWSVLGQARYEQYF. The chain has TRBV30 and TRBJ2-7; 7 bases align to TRBD1. This CDR3 is 15 amino acids long. Germline-derived CDR1 and CDR2 are GTSNPN and SVGIG (reference sequence). V shed 0 bases and J 4 bases; nucleotides not matched to a gene: 9.

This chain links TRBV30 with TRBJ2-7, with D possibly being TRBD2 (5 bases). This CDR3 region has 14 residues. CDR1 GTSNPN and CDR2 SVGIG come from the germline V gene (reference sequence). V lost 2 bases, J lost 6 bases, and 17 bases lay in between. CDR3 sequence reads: CAWSRTLFRGEQYF. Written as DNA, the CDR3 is TGTGCCTGGAGTAGGACTCTCTTTCGCGGCGAGCAGTACTTC.

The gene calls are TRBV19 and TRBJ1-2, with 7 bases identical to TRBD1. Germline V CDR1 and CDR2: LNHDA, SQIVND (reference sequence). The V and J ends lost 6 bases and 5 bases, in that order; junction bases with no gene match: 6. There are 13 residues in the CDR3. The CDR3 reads CASRHRGGYGYTF. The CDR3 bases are TGTGCCAGTAGGCACAGGGGAGGATATGGCTACACCTTC.

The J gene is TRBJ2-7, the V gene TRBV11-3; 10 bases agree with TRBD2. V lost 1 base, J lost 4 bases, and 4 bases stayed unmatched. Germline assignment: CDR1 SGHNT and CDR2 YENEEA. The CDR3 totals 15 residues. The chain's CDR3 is CASSLVASGGYEQYF. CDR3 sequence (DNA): TGTGCCAGCAGCTTAGTGGCTAGCGGGGGATACGAGCAGTACTTC.

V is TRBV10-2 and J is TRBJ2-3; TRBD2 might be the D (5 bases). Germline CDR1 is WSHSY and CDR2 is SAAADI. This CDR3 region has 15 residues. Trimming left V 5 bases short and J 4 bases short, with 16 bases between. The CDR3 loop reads CASSLTGGRADTQYF. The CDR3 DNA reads TGCGCCAGCAGTCTCACCGGAGGACGAGCAGATACGCAGTATTTT.

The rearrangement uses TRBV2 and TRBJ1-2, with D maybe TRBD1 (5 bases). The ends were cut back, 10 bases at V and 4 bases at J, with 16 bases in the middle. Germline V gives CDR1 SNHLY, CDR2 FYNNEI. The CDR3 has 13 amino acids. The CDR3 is CATKGTVPYGYTF. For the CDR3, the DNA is TGTGCCACCAAAGGGACGGTACCCTATGGCTACACCTTC.

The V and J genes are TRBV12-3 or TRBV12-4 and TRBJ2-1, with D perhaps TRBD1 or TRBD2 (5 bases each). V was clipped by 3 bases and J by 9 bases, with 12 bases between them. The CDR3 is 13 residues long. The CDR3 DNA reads TGTGCCAGCAGTTTTGGTGGGGGACGTGAGCAGTTCTTC. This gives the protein CASSFGGGREQFF.

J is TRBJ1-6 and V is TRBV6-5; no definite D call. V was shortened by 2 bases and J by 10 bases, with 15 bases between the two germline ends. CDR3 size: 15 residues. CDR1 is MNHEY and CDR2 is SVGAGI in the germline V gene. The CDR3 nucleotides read TGTGCCAGCAGTTACGAAGGAGGCCGTACCTCACCCCTCCACTTT. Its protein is CASSYEGGRTSPLHF.

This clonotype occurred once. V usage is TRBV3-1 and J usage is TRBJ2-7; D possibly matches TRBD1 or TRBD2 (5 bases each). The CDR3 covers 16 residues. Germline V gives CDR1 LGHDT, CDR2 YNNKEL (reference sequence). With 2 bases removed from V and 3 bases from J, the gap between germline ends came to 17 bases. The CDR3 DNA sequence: TGTGCCAGCAGCCAAATGCCCGGTGGGGGTCTCTACGAGCAGTACTTC. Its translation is CASSQMPGGGLYEQYF.

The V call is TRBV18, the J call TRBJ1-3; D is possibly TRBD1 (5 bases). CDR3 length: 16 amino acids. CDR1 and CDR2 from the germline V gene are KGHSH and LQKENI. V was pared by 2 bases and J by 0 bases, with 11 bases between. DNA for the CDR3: TGTGCCAGCTCACCAGCGCTTGACAGCTCTGGAAACACCATATATTTT. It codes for CASSPALDSSGNTIYF.

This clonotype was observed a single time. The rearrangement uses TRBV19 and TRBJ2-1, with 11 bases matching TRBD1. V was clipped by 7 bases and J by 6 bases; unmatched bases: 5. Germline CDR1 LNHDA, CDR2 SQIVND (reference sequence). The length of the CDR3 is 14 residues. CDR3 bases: TGTGCCAGTAAGGGACAGGGGGTAATCAATGAGCAGTTCTTC. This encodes CASKGQGVINEQFF.

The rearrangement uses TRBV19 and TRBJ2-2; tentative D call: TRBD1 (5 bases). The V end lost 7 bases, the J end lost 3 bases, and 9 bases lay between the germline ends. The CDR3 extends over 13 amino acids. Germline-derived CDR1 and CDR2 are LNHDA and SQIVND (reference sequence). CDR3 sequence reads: CASTGHYTGELFF. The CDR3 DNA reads TGTGCCAGTACCGGACACTACACCGGGGAGCTGTTTTTT.

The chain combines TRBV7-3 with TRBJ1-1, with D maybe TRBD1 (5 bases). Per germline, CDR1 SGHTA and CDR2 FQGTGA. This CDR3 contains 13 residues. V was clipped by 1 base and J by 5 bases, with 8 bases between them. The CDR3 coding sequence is TGTGCCAGCAGCTTAAGGGGCAGGACTGAAGCTTTCTTT. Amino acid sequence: CASSLRGRTEAFF.

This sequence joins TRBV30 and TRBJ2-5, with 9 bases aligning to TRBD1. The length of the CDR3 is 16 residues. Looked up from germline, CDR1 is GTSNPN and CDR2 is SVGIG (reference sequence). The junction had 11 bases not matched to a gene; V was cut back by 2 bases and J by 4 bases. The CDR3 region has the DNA TGTGCCTGGAGTTTAGGGACAGGGCGAGTGCGAGAGACCCAGTACTTC. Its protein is CAWSLGTGRVRETQYF.

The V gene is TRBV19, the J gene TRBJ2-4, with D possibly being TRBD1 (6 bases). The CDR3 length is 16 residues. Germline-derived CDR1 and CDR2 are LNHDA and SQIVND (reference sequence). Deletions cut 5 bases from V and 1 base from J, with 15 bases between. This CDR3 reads CASSVRQDLAKNIQYF. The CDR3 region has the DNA TGTGCCAGTAGTGTCCGACAGGACCTGGCCAAAAACATTCAGTACTTC.

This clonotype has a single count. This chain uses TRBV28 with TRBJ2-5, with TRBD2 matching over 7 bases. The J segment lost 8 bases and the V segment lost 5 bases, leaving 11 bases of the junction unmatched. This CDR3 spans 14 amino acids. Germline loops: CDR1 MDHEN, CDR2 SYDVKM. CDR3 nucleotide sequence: TGTGCCAGCAGTCTTCTAGCGGCAAGAGAAACCCAGTACTTC. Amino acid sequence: CASSLLAARETQYF.

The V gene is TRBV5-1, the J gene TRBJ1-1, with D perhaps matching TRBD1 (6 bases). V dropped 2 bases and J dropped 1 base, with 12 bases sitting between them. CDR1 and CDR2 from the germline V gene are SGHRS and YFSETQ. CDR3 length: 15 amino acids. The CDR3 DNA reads TGCGCCAGCAGCTTATCAGGGGCTGGGAACACTGAAGCTTTCTTT. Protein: CASSLSGAGNTEAFF.

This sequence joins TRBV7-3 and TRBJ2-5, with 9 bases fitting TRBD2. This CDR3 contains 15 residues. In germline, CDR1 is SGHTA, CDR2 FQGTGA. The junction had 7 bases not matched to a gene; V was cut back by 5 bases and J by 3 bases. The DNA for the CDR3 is TGTGCCAGCAGCCGTACGGGACTAGCTGAAGAGACCCAGTACTTC. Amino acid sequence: CASSRTGLAEETQYF.

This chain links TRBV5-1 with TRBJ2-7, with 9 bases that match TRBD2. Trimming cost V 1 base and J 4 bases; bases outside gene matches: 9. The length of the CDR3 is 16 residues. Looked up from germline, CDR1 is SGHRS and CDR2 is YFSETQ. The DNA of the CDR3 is TGCGCCAGCAGCTTGCATCGGGTCACTAGCGGGTACGAGCAGTACTTC. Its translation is CASSLHRVTSGYEQYF.

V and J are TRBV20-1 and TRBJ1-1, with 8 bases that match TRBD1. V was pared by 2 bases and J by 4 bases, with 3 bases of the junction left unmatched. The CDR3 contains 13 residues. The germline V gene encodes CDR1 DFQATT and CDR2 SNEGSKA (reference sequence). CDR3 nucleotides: TGCAGTGCTAGAACAGGGGGGATCACTGAAGCTTTCTTT. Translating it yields CSARTGGITEAFF.

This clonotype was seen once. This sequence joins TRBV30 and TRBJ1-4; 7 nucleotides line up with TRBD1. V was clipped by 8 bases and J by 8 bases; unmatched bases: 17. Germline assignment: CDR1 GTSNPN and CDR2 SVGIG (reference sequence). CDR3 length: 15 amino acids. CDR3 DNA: TGTGCCGGGGGATTCCAGGACAGGATCAGAGAAAAACTGTTTTTT. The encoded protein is CAGGFQDRIREKLFF. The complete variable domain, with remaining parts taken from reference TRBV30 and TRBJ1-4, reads SQTIHQWPATLVQPVGSPLSLECTVEGTSNPNLYWYRQAAGRGLQLLFYSVGIGQISSEVPQNLSASRPQDRQFILSSKKLLLSDSGFYLCAGGFQDRIREKLFFGSGTQLSVL.

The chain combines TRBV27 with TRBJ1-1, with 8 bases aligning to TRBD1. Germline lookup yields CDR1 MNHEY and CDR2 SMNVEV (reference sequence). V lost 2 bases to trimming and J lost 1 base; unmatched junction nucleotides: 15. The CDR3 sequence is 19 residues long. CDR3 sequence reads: CASSLRPTTQGAPNTEAFF. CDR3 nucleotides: TGTGCCAGCAGTTTAAGGCCCACAACGCAGGGGGCGCCGAACACTGAAGCTTTCTTT.

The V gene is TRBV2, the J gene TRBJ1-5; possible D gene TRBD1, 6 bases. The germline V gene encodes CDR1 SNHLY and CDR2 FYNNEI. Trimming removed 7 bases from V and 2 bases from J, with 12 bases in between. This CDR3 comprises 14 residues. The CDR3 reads CASTRDTRNQPQHF. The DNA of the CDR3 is TGTGCCAGCACCAGGGACACCCGCAATCAGCCCCAGCATTTT.

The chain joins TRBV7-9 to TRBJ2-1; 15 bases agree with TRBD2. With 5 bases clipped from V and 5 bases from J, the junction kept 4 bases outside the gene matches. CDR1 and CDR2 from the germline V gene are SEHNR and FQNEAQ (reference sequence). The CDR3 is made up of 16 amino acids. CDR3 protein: CASSPGLAGGHNEQFF. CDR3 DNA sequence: TGTGCCAGCAGCCCGGGACTAGCGGGAGGTCACAATGAGCAGTTCTTC.

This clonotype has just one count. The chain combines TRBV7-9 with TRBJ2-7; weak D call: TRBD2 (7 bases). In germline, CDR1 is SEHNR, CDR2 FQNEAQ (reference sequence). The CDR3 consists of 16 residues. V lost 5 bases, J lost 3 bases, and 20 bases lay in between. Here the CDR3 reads CASSHGEGEEDYEQYF. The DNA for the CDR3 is TGTGCCAGCAGCCATGGGGAGGGGGAGGAAGACTACGAGCAGTACTTC.

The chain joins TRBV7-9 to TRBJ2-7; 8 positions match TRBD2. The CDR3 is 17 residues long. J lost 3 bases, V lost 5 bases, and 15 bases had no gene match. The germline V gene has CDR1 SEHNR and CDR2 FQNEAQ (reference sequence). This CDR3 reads CASSPRGSGTHRYEQYF. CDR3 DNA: TGTGCCAGCAGCCCCCGGGGTAGCGGGACACACCGCTACGAGCAGTACTTC.